This entry lists 10 T cell receptor beta chains sequenced from one sample in a study of shared clonotypes between healthy human individuals. Here immunoSEQ multiplex PCR was the method, and the copy in TCRdb shows in-frame clones only, minus some. This table has more than 2 million clones, 95% appearing once. The sequencing sample was made of naive CD4+ T cells sorted from blood. The subset is: CD45RA+ positively selected. The receptors were sampled from a young man in good health.

The chain links TRBV4-3 to TRBJ2-1; D gene uncertain. V was shortened by 1 base and J by 9 bases, with 7 bases between the two germline ends. Germline CDR1 and CDR2: LGHNA and YSLEER. This CDR3 has 12 amino acids. The CDR3: CASSQVRGEQFF. CDR3 sequence (DNA): TGCGCCAGCAGCCAAGTCCGTGGTGAGCAGTTCTTC.

This clone was seen a single time. The chain employs TRBV9 and TRBJ2-2; 7 nucleotides line up with TRBD2. Germline-derived CDR1 and CDR2 are SGDLS and YYNGEE. The CDR3 consists of 16 residues. With 4 bases clipped from V and 1 base from J, the junction kept 7 bases outside the gene matches. The chain's CDR3 is CASSTDGGRNTGELFF. CDR3 sequence (DNA): TGTGCCAGCAGCACAGACGGGGGGAGGAACACCGGGGAGCTGTTTTTT.

The chain combines TRBV6-6 with TRBJ1-5, with 7 bases lining up with TRBD1. This CDR3 is 16 amino acids long. V shed 5 bases and J 1 base; nucleotides not matched to a gene: 8. CDR1 is MNHNY, CDR2 SVGAGI, per germline (reference sequence). In DNA form, the CDR3 reads TGTGCCAGCAGTCCAGCCGGGACAGTCAGCAATCAGCCCCAGCATTTT. Its translation is CASSPAGTVSNQPQHF.

This chain links TRBV21-1 with TRBJ2-1; TRBD1 reflects the table's D call only, with no check against the DNA. TRBV21-1 represents a pseudogene. The CDR3 runs 12 residues. The CDR3 loop is CASTDRDNEQFF. The CDR3 DNA follows: TGTGCCAGCACGGACAGGGACAATGAGCAGTTCTTC.

The chain carries TRBV6-6 and TRBJ1-2; D may be TRBD1 (6 bases). Trimming removed 10 bases at V and 2 bases at J, with 17 bases between. Germline V gives CDR1 MNHNY, CDR2 SVGAGI (reference sequence). CDR3 length: 14 amino acids. The CDR3 nucleotides read TGTGCCACACTTTCTCAGGGGACGAACTATGGCTACACCTTC. Its translation: CATLSQGTNYGYTF.

This chain uses TRBV19 with TRBJ1-2; perhaps TRBD1 as D (5 bases). The CDR3 runs 14 residues. Per germline, CDR1 LNHDA and CDR2 SQIVND (reference sequence). The V and J ends lost 5 bases and 4 bases respectively, with 14 bases between them. The CDR3 loop is CASSELGVGYGYTF. CDR3 bases: TGTGCCAGTAGTGAGCTGGGGGTGGGCTATGGCTACACCTTC.

The rearrangement links TRBV6-5 to TRBJ2-5, with 7 bases fitting TRBD2. The CDR3 has 15 residues. The germline CDR1 and CDR2 sequences are MNHEY and SVGAGI. With 4 bases clipped from V and 4 bases from J, the junction kept 9 bases outside the gene matches. CDR3 in amino acids: CASSSGGGGSETQYF. The CDR3 bases are TGTGCCAGCAGTTCGGGCGGGGGAGGCTCAGAGACCCAGTACTTC.

V gene TRBV6-1 combines with J gene TRBJ2-2; D perhaps matches TRBD2 (6 bases). CDR1 is MNHNS and CDR2 is SASEGT in the germline V gene. Between the trimmed V and J ends, which lost 6 bases and 6 bases, there was a span of 17 bases. This CDR3 has 15 residues. CDR3 bases: TGTGCCAGCAGCACAGTAATCGGGGGAGCCGGGGAGCTGTTTTTT. Translated, it gives CASSTVIGGAGELFF.

The chain joins TRBV10-3 to TRBJ2-7; TRBD2 matches 7 bases. This CDR3 region has 13 residues. The germline gives CDR1 ENHRY, CDR2 SYGVKD. J was trimmed by 4 bases and V by 4 bases; bases with no gene match: 4. CDR3 in amino acids: CAISGRESYEQYF. The DNA for the CDR3 is TGTGCCATCAGTGGGCGGGAGAGTTACGAGCAGTACTTC.

The rearrangement links TRBV12-5 to TRBJ1-1, with D possibly matching TRBD1 (5 bases). The CDR3 is made up of 13 amino acids. V was pared by 1 base and J by 5 bases, with 8 bases between. Germline V gene sequence: CDR1 LGHNT, CDR2 FRNRAP. CDR3 residues: CASGLDQGTEAFF. DNA of the CDR3: TGTGCTAGTGGTTTGGATCAGGGTACTGAAGCTTTCTTT.